These 30 T cell receptor beta chains originate from one sample sequenced in a study of blood T cell repertoires in COVID-19. Sequenced by immunoSEQ multiplex PCR; TCRdb stores in-frame clones only, minus some. The sample has just under 250,000 clones; around 86% are singletons. Sequencing used peripheral blood. The source is a woman in her twenties or thirties who had recovered from COVID-19.

The chain links TRBV27 to TRBJ2-5; 8 bases match TRBD1. Germline CDR1 is MNHEY and CDR2 is SMNVEV (reference sequence). There are 14 residues in the CDR3. J was trimmed by 4 bases and V by 5 bases; bases with no gene match: 6. The CDR3, as DNA: TGTGCCAGCAGTCTCGGACAGGGTGGAGAGACCCAGTACTTC. This translates into CASSLGQGGETQYF.

The rearrangement joins TRBV6-5 to TRBJ2-3, with TRBD1 as a possible D gene (6 bases). CDR3 length: 15 amino acids. Trimming pared 4 bases from V and 6 bases from J, leaving 17 bases between. CDR1 is MNHEY, CDR2 SVGAGI, per germline. CDR3 sequence reads: CASSSHGTTGDTQYF. In DNA, the CDR3 is TGTGCCAGCAGTTCCCATGGGACCACAGGGGATACGCAGTATTTT.

The chain employs TRBV5-6 and TRBJ1-1; D unresolved. Germline CDR1 and CDR2: SGHDT and YYEEEE. Trimming left V 0 bases short and J 3 bases short, with 9 bases between. The CDR3 length is 14 residues. This CDR3 reads CASSLAGFDTEAFF. The CDR3 nucleotides read TGTGCCAGCAGCTTGGCGGGGTTCGACACTGAAGCTTTCTTT. The full variable domain, completed using reference TRBV5-6 and TRBJ1-1, is DAGVTQSPTHLIKTRGQQVTLRCSPKSGHDTVSWYQQALGQGPQFIFQYYEEEERQRGNFPDRFSGHQFPNYSSELNVNALLLGDSALYLCASSLAGFDTEAFFGQGTRLTVV.

The chain couples TRBV7-2 to TRBJ1-5; D may be TRBD1 (6 bases). V was shortened by 5 bases and J by 6 bases, with 11 bases between the two germline ends. The CDR3 contains 13 residues. Germline assignment: CDR1 SGHTA and CDR2 FQGNSA. In DNA form, the CDR3 reads TGTGCCAGCAGCAGTATACAGGGTCAGCCCCAGCATTTT. Translated: CASSSIQGQPQHF.

The chain links TRBV6-1 to TRBJ2-1; D call uncertain. The V gene's germline CDR1 is MNHNS and CDR2 SASEGT. This CDR3 spans 17 amino acids. Trimming took off 0 bases at V and 4 bases at J, with 16 bases between the two ends. CDR3 DNA sequence: TGTGCCAGCAGTGAAGCGCTTGTGGGCCCTTTATACAATGAGCAGTTCTTC. Residues: CASSEALVGPLYNEQFF.

This chain joins TRBV5-1 and TRBJ1-3, with D hard to call. V dropped 0 bases and J dropped 8 bases, with 15 bases sitting between them. Germline values: CDR1 SGHRS, CDR2 YFSETQ. The CDR3 contains 15 residues. CDR3 coding DNA: TGCGCCAGCAGCTTGGAATTGGGCCCAGGTGACACCATATATTTT. It translates to CASSLELGPGDTIYF. The whole variable domain, remainder taken from reference TRBV5-1 and TRBJ1-3, is KAGVTQTPRYLIKTRGQQVTLSCSPISGHRSVSWYQQTPGQGLQFLFEYFSETQRNKGNFPGRFSGRQFSNSRSEMNVSTLELGDSALYLCASSLELGPGDTIYFGEGSWLTVV.

The chain couples TRBV11-2 to TRBJ1-2; weak D call: TRBD1 (5 bases). The CDR3 covers 14 residues. Germline CDR1 reads SGHAT; CDR2 reads FQNNGV. V was trimmed by 1 base and J by 6 bases, leaving 12 bases between them. CDR3 sequence reads: CASSLVGGVDGYTF. The CDR3 coding sequence is TGTGCCAGCAGCTTAGTGGGGGGAGTCGATGGCTACACCTTC. Complete variable domain (other parts from reference TRBV11-2 and TRBJ1-2): EAGVAQSPRYKIIEKRQSVAFWCNPISGHATLYWYQQILGQGPKLLIQFQNNGVVDDSQLPKDRFSAERLKGVDSTLKIQPAKLEDSAVYLCASSLVGGVDGYTFGSGTRLTVV.

The chain couples TRBV7-3 to TRBJ2-2; D is possibly TRBD2 (5 bases). Germline loops: CDR1 SGHTA, CDR2 FQGTGA. CDR3 size: 15 residues. V lost 5 bases, J lost 2 bases, and 12 bases lay in between. The CDR3 is CASSLRGSNTGELFF. The CDR3 DNA sequence: TGTGCCAGCAGCCTTCGAGGGAGTAACACCGGGGAGCTGTTTTTT.

The table lists this clone with a count of one. This rearrangement joins TRBV5-1 to TRBJ2-7; a possible D gene is TRBD2 (6 bases). The CDR3 runs to 15 residues. The V and J ends lost 4 bases and 4 bases respectively, with 18 bases between them. Germline V gene sequence: CDR1 SGHRS, CDR2 YFSETQ. CDR3 region: CASSPGGAVSYEQYF. For the CDR3, the DNA is TGCGCCAGCAGCCCTGGCGGGGCAGTAAGTTACGAGCAGTACTTC.

The chain couples TRBV10-1 to TRBJ2-7; 7 nucleotides align to TRBD2. Germline trimming cut 3 bases from V and 2 bases from J; bases unmatched to any gene: 4. The germline V gene has CDR1 WNHNN and CDR2 SYGVQD (reference sequence). This CDR3 is built from 14 residues. This chain's CDR3 is CASSDKRGTYEQYF. The CDR3 coding sequence is TGCGCCAGCAGTGACAAGCGGGGCACCTACGAGCAGTACTTC.

The V call is TRBV21-1, the J call TRBJ2-1; the table assigns TRBD1, which was not confirmed against the DNA. TRBV21-1 is given as a pseudogene. The CDR3 runs to 15 residues. CDR3 protein: CASRRDTWSYNEQFF. CDR3 DNA: TGTGCCAGCCGTAGGGACACCTGGTCCTACAATGAGCAGTTCTTC.

The rearrangement uses TRBV9 and TRBJ2-7, with D possibly matching TRBD1 (7 bases). CDR1 and CDR2 from the germline V gene are SGDLS and YYNGEE. This CDR3 spans 13 amino acids. V was trimmed by 7 bases and J by 2 bases, leaving 13 bases between them. CDR3 protein: CASSQGGPYEQYF. In DNA form, the CDR3 reads TGTGCCAGCTCCCAGGGGGGACCCTACGAGCAGTACTTC.

V and J are TRBV27 and TRBJ2-3; 7 bases fit TRBD2. This CDR3 is 15 amino acids long. Germline loops: CDR1 MNHEY, CDR2 SMNVEV (reference sequence). V lost 5 bases, J lost 5 bases, and 10 bases stayed unmatched. The CDR3 is CASSLSQGGIDTQYF. CDR3 nucleotide sequence: TGTGCCAGCAGTCTCTCTCAGGGAGGGATAGATACGCAGTATTTT.

The J gene is TRBJ1-1, the V gene TRBV2; maybe TRBD1 (6 bases). Trimming left V 6 bases short and J 1 base short, with 15 bases between. The CDR3 spans 15 residues. CDR1 is SNHLY, CDR2 FYNNEI, per germline. The CDR3 nucleotides are TGTGCCAGCAGCGCTCGCCGGGGGGCGAACACTGAAGCTTTCTTT. Translation: CASSARRGANTEAFF.

This clone was seen more than once but under ten times. The chain has TRBV6-6 and TRBJ2-7; no firm D call. The CDR3 has 11 amino acids. Trimming shortened V by 2 bases and J by 12 bases, and 11 bases separated the two germline ends. Looked up from germline, CDR1 is MNHNY and CDR2 is SVGAGI (reference sequence). The CDR3 coding sequence is TGTGCCAGCAGTTACGAAGCCGCGCTGTACTTC. As protein: CASSYEAALYF.

This CDR3 reads CASTMIGTANTEAFF. CDR3 in DNA: TGTGCCAGTACGATGATCGGGACAGCGAACACTGAAGCTTTCTTT. The chain uses TRBV19 and TRBJ1-1; 7 bases match TRBD1. Losses at the gene ends were 7 bases for V and 1 base for J; bases not matched to a gene: 9. Germline V lookup: CDR1 LNHDA, CDR2 SQIVND (reference sequence). This CDR3 region has 15 residues.

V gene TRBV9 combines with J gene TRBJ1-2; 9 positions match TRBD1. The CDR3 covers 13 residues. The J segment lost 7 bases and the V segment lost 0 bases, leaving 1 base of the junction unmatched. Germline loops: CDR1 SGDLS, CDR2 YYNGEE. CDR3 sequence (DNA): TGTGCCAGCAGCGTAGGGACAGGGGTTGGCTACACCTTC. It translates to CASSVGTGVGYTF.

The genes are TRBV18 and TRBJ1-1, with D tentatively TRBD1 (5 bases). Germline CDR1 is KGHSH and CDR2 is LQKENI. Trimming left V 3 bases short and J 3 bases short, with 20 bases between. The CDR3 totals 17 residues. CDR3 nucleotides: TGTGCCAGCTCACCTCAACACATTACAGGTCCGGACACTGAAGCTTTCTTT. It translates to CASSPQHITGPDTEAFF.

The J gene is TRBJ2-3, the V gene TRBV7-2; D might be TRBD2 (6 bases). V was pared by 1 base and J by 2 bases, with 10 bases between. The germline gives CDR1 SGHTA, CDR2 FQGNSA. CDR3 length equals 15 residues. The CDR3 DNA reads TGTGCCAGCAGCTTAGTGGCGGGGCTCACAGATACGCAGTATTTT. This translates into CASSLVAGLTDTQYF.

This chain joins TRBV29-1 and TRBJ2-7; D perhaps matches TRBD2 (6 bases). Germline-derived CDR1 and CDR2 are SQVTM and ANQGSEA. Trimming cost V 2 bases and J 6 bases, with 20 bases left between them. The CDR3 is made up of 15 amino acids. The chain's CDR3 is CSVESYRDSASEQYF. As DNA, the CDR3 is TGCAGCGTTGAATCATACCGGGACTCAGCCAGCGAGCAGTACTTC.

The rearrangement links TRBV7-6 to TRBJ2-3, with 12 bases that match TRBD2. Germline CDR1 is SGHVS and CDR2 is FNYEAQ. Trimming took 4 bases from V and 4 from J; bases not matched to a gene: 6. The CDR3 extends over 16 amino acids. DNA for the CDR3: TGTGCCAGCAGCTCTAGACTAGCGGGGGTGTCAGATACGCAGTATTTT. It yields the protein CASSSRLAGVSDTQYF. Full variable domain (missing parts from reference TRBV7-6 and TRBJ2-3): GAGVSQSPRYKVTKRGQDVALRCDPISGHVSLYWYRQALGQGPEFLTYFNYEAQQDKSGLPNDRFSAERPEGSISTLTIQRTEQRDSAMYRCASSSRLAGVSDTQYFGPGTRLTVL.

This clone was picked up a small number of times. The chain combines TRBV2 with TRBJ2-7; a weak D match, TRBD2 (6 bases). Trimming took 0 bases from V and 6 from J, leaving 12 bases between them. The CDR3 spans 14 residues. Looked up from germline, CDR1 is SNHLY and CDR2 is FYNNEI. CDR3 sequence reads: CASSEAAGRLEQYF. The CDR3 coding sequence is TGTGCCAGCAGTGAAGCAGCAGGGAGGCTCGAGCAGTACTTC.

The chain uses TRBV25-1 and TRBJ1-2, with 8 bases that match TRBD1. Trimming took 4 bases from V and 2 from J; bases not matched to a gene: 0. This CDR3 spans 13 amino acids. Germline V gene lookup returns CDR1 MGHDK and CDR2 SYGVNS. The CDR3 nucleotides are TGTGCCAGCAGTGGACAGGGGAACTATGGCTACACCTTC. This translates into CASSGQGNYGYTF.

This rearrangement joins TRBV20-1 to TRBJ1-5; 9 bases fit TRBD1. The germline V gene encodes CDR1 DFQATT and CDR2 SNEGSKA (reference sequence). The CDR3 is made up of 13 amino acids. Germline trimming cut 3 bases from V and 4 bases from J; bases unmatched to any gene: 1. CDR3 loop: CSASDRGNQPQHF. In DNA form, the CDR3 reads TGCAGTGCTAGTGACAGGGGGAATCAGCCCCAGCATTTT.

This clone was seen only once. The chain uses TRBV14 and TRBJ2-5, with 10 bases fitting TRBD1. Losses at the gene ends were 1 base for V and 4 bases for J; bases not matched to a gene: 3. The V gene's germline CDR1 is SGHDN and CDR2 FVKESK. The CDR3 covers 15 residues. CDR3 loop: CASSQGQGARETQYF. CDR3 nucleotides: TGTGCCAGCAGCCAAGGACAGGGGGCGAGAGAGACCCAGTACTTC.

This chain uses TRBV27 with TRBJ1-6; TRBD1 agrees at 11 bases. Unmatched junction bases numbered 8, after V lost 3 bases and J lost 7 bases. The length of the CDR3 is 17 residues. In germline, CDR1 is MNHEY, CDR2 SMNVEV (reference sequence). The CDR3 sequence is CASSFSGTGGGNSPLHF. The CDR3 nucleotides read TGTGCCAGCAGTTTTTCCGGGACAGGGGGAGGGAATTCACCCCTCCACTTT.

The gene calls are TRBV3-1 (or the pseudogene TRBV3-2) and TRBJ1-2; 10 positions match TRBD1. Per germline, CDR1 LGHDT and CDR2 YNNKEL (reference sequence). The junction had 2 bases not matched to a gene; V was cut back by 4 bases and J by 6 bases. The CDR3 consists of 13 residues. CDR3 region: CASSLGQGHGYTF. CDR3 nucleotide sequence: TGTGCCAGCAGCCTGGGACAGGGGCATGGCTACACCTTC.

The chain employs TRBV5-4 and TRBJ2-3; 10 positions match TRBD2. CDR1 SGHNT and CDR2 YYREEE come from the germline V gene (reference sequence). The CDR3 is 15 amino acids. Trimming took 0 bases from V and 6 from J; bases not matched to a gene: 4. This CDR3 is CASSLELAGVDTQYF. Written as DNA, the CDR3 is TGTGCCAGCAGCTTGGAGCTAGCGGGGGTGGATACGCAGTATTTT.

The V call is TRBV20-1, the J call TRBJ2-1, with D unclear. CDR3 length: 11 residues. Per germline, CDR1 DFQATT and CDR2 SNEGSKA (reference sequence). V shed 7 bases and J shed 0 bases, with 4 bases lying between them. CDR3 nucleotides: TGCAGTGTCGTCTCCTACAATGAGCAGTTCTTC. Translating gives CSVVSYNEQFF.

The gene calls are TRBV6-6 and TRBJ1-2; TRBD1 matches at 9 bases. CDR3 length equals 14 residues. V shed 5 bases, J shed 4 bases, and the junction held 5 bases outside the gene matches. Germline V lookup: CDR1 MNHNY, CDR2 SVGAGI (reference sequence). CDR3 region: CASSIPGQGYGYTF. The CDR3 nucleotides are TGTGCCAGCAGTATACCGGGACAGGGCTATGGCTACACCTTC.